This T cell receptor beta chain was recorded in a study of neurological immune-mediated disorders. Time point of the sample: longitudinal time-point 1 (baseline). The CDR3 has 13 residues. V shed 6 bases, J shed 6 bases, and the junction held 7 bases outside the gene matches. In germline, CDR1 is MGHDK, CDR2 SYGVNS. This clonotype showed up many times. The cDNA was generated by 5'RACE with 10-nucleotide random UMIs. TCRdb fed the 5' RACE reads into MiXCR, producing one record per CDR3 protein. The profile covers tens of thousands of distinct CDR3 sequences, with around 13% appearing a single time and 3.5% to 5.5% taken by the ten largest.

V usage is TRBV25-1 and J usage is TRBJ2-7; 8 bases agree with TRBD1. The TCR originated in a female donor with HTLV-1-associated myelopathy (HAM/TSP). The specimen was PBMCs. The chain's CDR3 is CASSRQGTGEQYF. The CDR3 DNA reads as TGTGCCAGCAGCCGACAGGGGACCGGCGAGCAGTACTTC.